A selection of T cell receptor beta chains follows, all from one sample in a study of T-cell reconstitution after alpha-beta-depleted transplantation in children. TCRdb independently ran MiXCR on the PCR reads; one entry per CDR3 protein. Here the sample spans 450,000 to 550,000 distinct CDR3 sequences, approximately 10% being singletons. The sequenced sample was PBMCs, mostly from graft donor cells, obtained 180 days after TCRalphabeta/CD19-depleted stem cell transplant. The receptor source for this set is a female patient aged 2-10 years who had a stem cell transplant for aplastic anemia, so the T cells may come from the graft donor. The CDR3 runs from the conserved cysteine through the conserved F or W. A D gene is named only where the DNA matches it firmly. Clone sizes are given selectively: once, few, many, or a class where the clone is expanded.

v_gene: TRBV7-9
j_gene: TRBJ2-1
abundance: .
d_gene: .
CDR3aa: CASSLMWDRSYNEQFF
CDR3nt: TGTGCCAGCAGTCTAATGTGGGACCGCTCCTACAATGAGCAGTTCTTC

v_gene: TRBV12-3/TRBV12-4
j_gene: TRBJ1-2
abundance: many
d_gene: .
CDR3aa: CASSLPGYGYTF
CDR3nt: TGTGCCAGCAGTTTACCGGGTTATGGCTACACCTTC

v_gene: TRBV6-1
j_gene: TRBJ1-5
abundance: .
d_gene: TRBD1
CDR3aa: CASSRGQGIQPQHF
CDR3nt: TGTGCCAGCAGTCGGGGACAGGGAATTCAGCCCCAGCATTTT

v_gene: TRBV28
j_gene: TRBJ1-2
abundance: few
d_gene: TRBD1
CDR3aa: CASSFGTGKTGYTF
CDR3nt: TGTGCCAGCAGTTTTGGGACAGGGAAAACTGGCTACACCTTC

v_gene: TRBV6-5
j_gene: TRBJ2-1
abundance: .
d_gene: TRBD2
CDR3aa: CASSGLAGLYNEQFF
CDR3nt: TGTGCCAGCAGCGGACTAGCGGGACTTTACAATGAGCAGTTCTTC

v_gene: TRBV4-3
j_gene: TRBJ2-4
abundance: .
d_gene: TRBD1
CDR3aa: CASSPSGGFGKNIQYF
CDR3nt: TGCGCCAGCAGCCCCTCAGGGGGTTTCGGCAAAAACATTCAGTACTTC

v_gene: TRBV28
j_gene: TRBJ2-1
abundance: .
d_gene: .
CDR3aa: CASPPSKEFSEQFF
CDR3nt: TGTGCCAGCCCCCCTAGCAAAGAGTTCAGTGAGCAGTTCTTC

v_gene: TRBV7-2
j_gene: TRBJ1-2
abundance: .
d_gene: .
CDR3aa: CASSLLPRGRNYGYTF
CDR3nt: TGTGCCAGCAGCTTACTCCCTCGGGGGCGTAACTATGGCTACACCTTC

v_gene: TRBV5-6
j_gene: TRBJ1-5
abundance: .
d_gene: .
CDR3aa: CASSFFDERRNQPQHF
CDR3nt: TGTGCCAGCAGCTTTTTTGATGAGAGGCGCAATCAGCCCCAGCATTTT

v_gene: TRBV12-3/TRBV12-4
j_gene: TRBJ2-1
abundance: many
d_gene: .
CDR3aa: CASSLAKGKNEQFF
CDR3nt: TGTGCCAGCAGTTTAGCTAAGGGTAAGAATGAGCAGTTCTTC

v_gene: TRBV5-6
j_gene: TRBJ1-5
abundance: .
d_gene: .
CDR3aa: CASSLQGWSYNQPQHF
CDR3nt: TGTGCCAGCAGCTTGCAGGGGTGGTCGTACAATCAGCCCCAGCATTTT

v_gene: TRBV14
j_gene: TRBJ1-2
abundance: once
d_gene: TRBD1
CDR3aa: CASSQTGQGDGYTF
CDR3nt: TGTGCCAGCAGCCAAACGGGACAGGGTGATGGCTACACCTTC

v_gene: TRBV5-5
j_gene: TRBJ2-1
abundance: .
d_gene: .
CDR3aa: CASSSANRESSYNEQFF
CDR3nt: TGTGCCAGCAGCTCAGCGAACAGGGAATCCTCCTACAATGAGCAGTTCTTC

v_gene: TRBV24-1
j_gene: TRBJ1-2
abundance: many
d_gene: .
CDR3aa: CATSDEVGGYTF
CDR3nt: TGTGCCACCAGTGATGAGGTTGGGGGCTACACCTTC

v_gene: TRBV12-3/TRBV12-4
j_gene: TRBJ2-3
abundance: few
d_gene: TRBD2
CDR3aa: CASSLREDIDTQYF
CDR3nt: TGTGCCAGCAGTTTGCGGGAGGATATAGATACGCAGTATTTT

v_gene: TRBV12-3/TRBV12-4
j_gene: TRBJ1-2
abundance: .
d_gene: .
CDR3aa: CASSKRESNYGYTF
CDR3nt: TGTGCCAGCAGTAAAAGAGAATCTAACTATGGCTACACCTTC

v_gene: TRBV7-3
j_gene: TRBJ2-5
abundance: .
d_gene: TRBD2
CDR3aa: CASSPFRLAGAQETQYF
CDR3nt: TGTGCCAGCAGCCCCTTCCGGCTAGCGGGAGCCCAAGAGACCCAGTACTTC

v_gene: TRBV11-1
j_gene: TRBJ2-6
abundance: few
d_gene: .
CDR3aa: CASSLVGAPNSGANVLTF
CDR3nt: TGTGCCAGCAGCTTAGTGGGGGCCCCAAACTCTGGGGCCAACGTCCTGACTTTC

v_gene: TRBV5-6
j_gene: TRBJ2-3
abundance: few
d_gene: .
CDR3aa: CASRLPSVDTQYF
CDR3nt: TGTGCCAGCAGACTTCCATCGGTAGATACGCAGTATTTT

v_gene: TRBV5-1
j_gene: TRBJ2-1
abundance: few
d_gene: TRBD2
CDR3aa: CASSLGSGTGNEQFF
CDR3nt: TGCGCCAGCAGCTTGGGTAGCGGGACCGGGAATGAGCAGTTCTTC

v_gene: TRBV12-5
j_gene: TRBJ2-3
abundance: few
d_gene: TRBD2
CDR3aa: CASGPGTSGSDTQYF
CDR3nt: TGTGCTAGTGGTCCTGGGACTAGCGGGAGCGATACGCAGTATTTT

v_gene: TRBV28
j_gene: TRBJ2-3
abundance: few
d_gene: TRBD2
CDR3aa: CASGRLAGGWDTQYF
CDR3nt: TGTGCCAGCGGACGCCTAGCGGGAGGGTGGGATACGCAGTATTTT

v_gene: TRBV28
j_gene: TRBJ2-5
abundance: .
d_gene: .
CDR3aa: CASSSTRAREETQYF
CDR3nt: TGTGCCAGCAGTTCGACCCGGGCCAGGGAAGAGACCCAGTACTTC

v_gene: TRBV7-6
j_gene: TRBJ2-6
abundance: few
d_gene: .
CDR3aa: CASSLEGYSSGANVLTF
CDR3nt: TGTGCCAGCAGCTTAGAGGGGTATTCCTCTGGGGCCAACGTCCTGACTTTC

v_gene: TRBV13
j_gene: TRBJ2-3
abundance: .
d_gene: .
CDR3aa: CASSLGFCSTDTQYF
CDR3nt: TGTGCCAGCAGCTTAGGATTTTGTAGCACAGATACGCAGTATTTT

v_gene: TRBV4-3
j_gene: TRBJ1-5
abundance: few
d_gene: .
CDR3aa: CASSQEWPGVQPQHF
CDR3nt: TGCGCCAGCAGCCAAGAATGGCCAGGGGTTCAGCCCCAGCATTTT

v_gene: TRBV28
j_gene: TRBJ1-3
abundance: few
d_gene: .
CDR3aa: CASSRPVAAGNTIYF
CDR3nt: TGTGCCAGCAGTCGTCCCGTGGCAGCTGGAAACACCATATATTTT

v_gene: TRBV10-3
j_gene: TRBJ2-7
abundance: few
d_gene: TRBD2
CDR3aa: CAIRGTSGSTVQYF
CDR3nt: TGTGCCATCAGGGGGACTAGCGGGAGTACTGTGCAGTACTTC

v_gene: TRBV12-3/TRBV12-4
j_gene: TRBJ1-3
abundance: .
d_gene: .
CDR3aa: CASTLTDTGNTIYF
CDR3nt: TGTGCCAGCACCCTGACCGATACTGGAAACACCATATATTTT

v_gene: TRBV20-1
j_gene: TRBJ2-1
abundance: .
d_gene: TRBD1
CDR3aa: CSASVWVKDRTYNEQFF
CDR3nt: TGCAGTGCTAGCGTCTGGGTCAAGGACAGGACCTACAATGAGCAGTTCTTC

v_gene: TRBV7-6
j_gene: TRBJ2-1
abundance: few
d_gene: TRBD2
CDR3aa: CASSLVAGADNEQFF
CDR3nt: TGTGCCAGCAGCTTAGTAGCGGGAGCTGACAATGAGCAGTTCTTC

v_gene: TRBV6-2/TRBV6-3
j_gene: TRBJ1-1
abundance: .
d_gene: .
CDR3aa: CASSYGVPLEAFF
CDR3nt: TGTGCCAGCAGTTACGGGGTACCACTGGAAGCTTTCTTT

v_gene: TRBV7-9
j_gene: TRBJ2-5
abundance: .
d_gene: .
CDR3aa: CASSLAPGRGRETQYF
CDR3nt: TGTGCCAGCAGCTTAGCCCCGGGGAGGGGGCGAGAGACCCAGTACTTC

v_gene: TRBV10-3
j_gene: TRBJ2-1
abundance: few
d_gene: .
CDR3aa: CAIGVDEQFF
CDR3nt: TGTGCCATCGGTGTGGATGAGCAGTTCTTC

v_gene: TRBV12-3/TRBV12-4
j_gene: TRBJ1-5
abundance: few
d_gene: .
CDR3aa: CASSFGARGQQNQPQHF
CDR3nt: TGTGCCAGCAGTTTTGGTGCGCGGGGACAACAAAATCAGCCCCAGCATTTT

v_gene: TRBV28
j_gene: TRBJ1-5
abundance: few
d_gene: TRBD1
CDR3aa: CASSGSPGTGGGQPQHF
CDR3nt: TGTGCCAGCAGTGGATCCCCCGGGACAGGGGGAGGACAGCCCCAGCATTTT

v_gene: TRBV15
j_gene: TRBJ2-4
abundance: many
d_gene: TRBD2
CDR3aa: CATSRLAGEVKNIQYF
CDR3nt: TGTGCCACCAGCAGACTAGCGGGAGAGGTCAAAAACATTCAGTACTTC

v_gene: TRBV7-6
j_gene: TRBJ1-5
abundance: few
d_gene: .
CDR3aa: CASSLGNGRVRGQPQHF
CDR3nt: TGTGCCAGCAGCTTAGGTAATGGACGGGTCCGCGGACAGCCCCAGCATTTT

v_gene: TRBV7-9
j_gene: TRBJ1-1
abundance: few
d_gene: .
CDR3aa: CASSPVVPLTNTEAFF
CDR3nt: TGTGCCAGCAGCCCAGTGGTACCCTTGACGAACACTGAAGCTTTCTTT

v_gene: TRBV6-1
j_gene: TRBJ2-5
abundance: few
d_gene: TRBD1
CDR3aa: CASSRRTGGTETQYF
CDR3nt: TGTGCCAGCAGCCGTCGGACAGGGGGGACGGAGACCCAGTACTTC

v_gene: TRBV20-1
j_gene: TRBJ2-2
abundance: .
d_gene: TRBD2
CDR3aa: CSASPLAGFTGELFF
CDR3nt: TGCAGTGCCTCCCCACTAGCGGGGTTCACCGGGGAGCTGTTTTTT

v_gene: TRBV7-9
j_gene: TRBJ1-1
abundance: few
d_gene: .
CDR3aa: CASSSWTVETEAFF
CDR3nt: TGTGCCAGCAGCTCTTGGACGGTAGAGACTGAAGCTTTCTTT

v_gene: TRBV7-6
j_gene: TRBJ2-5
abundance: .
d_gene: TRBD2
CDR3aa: CASSLGGTRVGETQYF
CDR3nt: TGTGCCAGCAGCTTAGGGGGGACTAGAGTGGGGGAGACCCAGTACTTC

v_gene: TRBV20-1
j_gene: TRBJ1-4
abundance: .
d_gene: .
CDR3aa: CSTGRINEKLFF
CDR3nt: TGCAGTACAGGACGGATTAATGAAAAACTGTTTTTT

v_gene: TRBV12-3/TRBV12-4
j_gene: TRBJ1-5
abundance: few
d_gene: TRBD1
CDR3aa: CASTRGHSNQPQHF
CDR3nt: TGTGCCAGCACCAGGGGGCATAGCAATCAGCCCCAGCATTTT

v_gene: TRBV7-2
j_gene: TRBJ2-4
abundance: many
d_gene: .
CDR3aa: CASSLVGHIQYF
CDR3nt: TGTGCCAGCAGCTTAGTGGGGCACATTCAGTACTTC